The present T cell receptor beta chain was sequenced within a study of neurological immune-mediated disorders (dated by TCRdb to between 2018 and 2021). For the study in its entirety: The study compared peripheral blood TCR-beta repertoires of HTLV-I-associated myelopathy (HAM/TSP) patients, multiple sclerosis patients and healthy controls using UMI-based sequencing. The approximately 99 TCR-beta libraries included longitudinal samples, technical triplicates and paired sorted CD4+ and CD8+ T-cell subsets alongside PBMC samples. Longitudinal HAM/TSP and healthy donors had 3 time-points each (roughly 3-40 month intervals). Of the approximately 66 subjects in the cohort, about 14 were HAM/TSP patients, about 34 were multiple sclerosis patients, and 20 were healthy controls. What the authors observed across the whole study: No identical CDR3 amino acid sequences were found to be shared among expanded clones across subjects, suggesting that TCR-beta repertoires were private in all groups. TCR clonal expansion was highest in HAM/TSP patients and lowest in MS patients, with MS patients falling below even healthy controls.

The time point label for this specimen denotes: longitudinal time-point 2. The healthy controls were volunteers from a blood bank in Maryland, USA. Unsorted PBMC libraries were generated from 2 million PBMCs stored in RNAlater at -80 °C until RNA extraction. Peripheral blood was subjected to Ficoll-Hypaque density gradient centrifugation to isolate PBMCs, which were then cryopreserved in liquid nitrogen. To synthesize cDNA, template-switch 5'RACE was performed with a primer carrying a 10-nucleotide random unique molecular identifier so that each TCR transcript was tagged. Every sequencing run yielded over 180 million TCR-beta sequences covering 15-18 subjects. The RNeasy kit was used to extract total RNA. Using the KAPA Real-time Library Amplification kit, TCR-beta VDJ regions were amplified with primers for the TCR constant region and the 5'RACE anchor. A first PCR added sample indexes and Illumina adaptors, after which a second PCR increased the library yield. After purification with Ampure beads, the TCR product of roughly 650 bp was size-selected on a 2% E-gel SizeSelection system. Library quality was checked on a Bioanalyzer, concentration was measured with Qubit, and libraries were quantified with the Kapa Library Quantification kit before pooling. An Illumina HiSeq 2500 was used to sequence the libraries paired-end at 2 x 150 bp. To increase sequence diversity, about 25-31% phiX was spiked into each library pool. The paper's processing steps were these. The quality-filtered reads were processed with the UMI-based MiGEC pipeline, whose error correction step removed more than 90% of the raw TCR sequences. IMGT germline references were used for alignment of VDJ genes, and clonotypes were defined by a unique CDR3 amino acid sequence together with V-J genes. VDJtools evaluated clonal expansion, Shannon diversity and CDR3 relatedness (CalcPairwiseDistances, ClusterSamples); CLCbio workbench built phylogenetic trees. A clone was classed as expanded if it had 8 or more unique UMIs, a cutoff based on coefficient-of-variation modelling across technical triplicates. TCRdb reprocessing: public reads trimmed at Q25 with fastp, clones called with MiXCR, in-frame beta chains kept. Merged by CDR3 protein, the rows form single entries marked with the most common genes and DNA. What appears here as the V and J calls and clone size reflects TCRdb's work, not the paper's. This sample has roughly 60,000 distinct CDR3 sequences in its table, and roughly 10% of those were observed once. The ten most abundant clones make up around 12% of the sample.

This clonotype was recorded many times. This clone's antigen is unknown. No base qualities exist here, and no much larger clone lies one base off it. The specimen sequenced was PBMCs. The receptor was isolated from a man aged 25-45 years in good health.

The bases read TGCGCCAGCAGCCGCGGGACTAGCTTCGGGGAGCTGTTTTTT. Its protein is CASSRGTSFGELFF. The V and J segments used are TRBV10-2 and TRBJ2-2; a stretch of 9 junction bases matches TRBD2. V ends up 6 bases short and J 7 bases short, with an unmatched junction base count of 6. The germline V gene encodes CDR1 WSHSY and CDR2 SAAADI. The CDR3 spans 14 residues, from the cysteine through the phenylalanine. Of all the DNA, just the CDR3 is kept, 42 bases in frame from base 1.